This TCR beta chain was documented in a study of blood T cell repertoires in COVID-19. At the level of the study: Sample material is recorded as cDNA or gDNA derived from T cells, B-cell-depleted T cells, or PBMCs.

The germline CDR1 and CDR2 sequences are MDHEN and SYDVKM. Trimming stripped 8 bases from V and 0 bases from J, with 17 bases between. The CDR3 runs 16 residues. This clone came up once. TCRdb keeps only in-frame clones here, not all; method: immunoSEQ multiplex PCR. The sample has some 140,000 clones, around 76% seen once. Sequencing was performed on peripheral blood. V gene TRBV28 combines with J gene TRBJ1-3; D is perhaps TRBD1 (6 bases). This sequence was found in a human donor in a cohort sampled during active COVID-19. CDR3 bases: TGTGCCAGCCAAACTCAGGGGCCCATCTCTGGAAACACCATATATTTT. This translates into CASQTQGPISGNTIYF.